The present TCR beta chain was sequenced within a study of T cell changes during pregnancy in multiple sclerosis. TCRdb's table, derived via immunoSEQ multiplex PCR, lists solely in-frame clones and lacks some. The table has tens of thousands of clones, around 92% seen once; the top ten hold 0.6% to 0.75%. CDR3 length equals 15 residues. V dropped 5 bases and J dropped 0 bases, with 8 bases sitting between them. Germline loops: CDR1 MGHDK, CDR2 SYGVNS. The TCR sequence derives from a female donor with multiple sclerosis, enrolled in a pregnancy study. This specimen consisted of CD4+ T cells from peripheral blood mononuclear cells, obtained in the third trimester of pregnancy. The rearrangement uses TRBV25-1 and TRBJ2-6; perhaps TRBD2 as D (5 bases). The CDR3 coding sequence is TGTGCCAGCAGTTCGGGGTTCTCTGGGGCCAACGTCCTGACTTTC. Amino acids: CASSSGFSGANVLTF.